Listed here are 30 T cell receptor beta chains from one sample, sequenced in a study of shared clonotypes between healthy human individuals. In the naive CD8 group, cells lacked CD45RO and were positively selected for CCR7, so terminally differentiated effector memory CD45RA+ cells were left out. Clones were read by immunoSEQ multiplex PCR, and TCRdb kept only the in-frame ones, dropping some. The table records under 2,000,000 clones, about 95% of them present only once. Sequenced sample: naive CD8+ T cells sorted from blood. The receptors originated from a man aged 18 to 30 in good health.

The V call is TRBV4-2, the J call TRBJ2-7; tentatively, D is TRBD2 (5 bases). The CDR3 is 15 residues long. The V and J ends lost 0 bases and 7 bases respectively, with 16 bases between them. Germline lookup yields CDR1 LGHNA and CDR2 YNFKEQ. This CDR3 is CASSQDVLLVGEQYF. In DNA form, the CDR3 reads TGTGCCAGCAGCCAAGATGTTCTACTAGTAGGTGAGCAGTACTTC.

J is TRBJ1-2 and V is TRBV5-1, with D tentatively TRBD1 (5 bases). The V gene's germline CDR1 is SGHRS and CDR2 YFSETQ. The germline V and J ends were trimmed by 5 bases and 3 bases, with 14 bases remaining between them. The CDR3 has 14 residues. The CDR3 DNA follows: TGCGCCAGCAGGGGGGACGGTGCCCACTATGGCTACACCTTC. It specifies CASRGDGAHYGYTF.

The chain joins TRBV19 to TRBJ1-1, with D unresolved. The V gene lost 1 base and the J gene lost 3 bases, with 15 bases spanning the gap. Germline CDR1 and CDR2: LNHDA and SQIVND (reference sequence). CDR3 size: 16 residues. Here the CDR3 reads CASSIAEGIRDTEAFF. The CDR3, as DNA: TGTGCCAGTAGTATAGCTGAGGGAATAAGGGACACTGAAGCTTTCTTT.

The chain joins TRBV19 to TRBJ2-7; perhaps TRBD1 as D (5 bases). The CDR3 is 15 amino acids. V was clipped by 0 bases and J by 4 bases, with 13 bases between them. Germline CDR1 reads LNHDA; CDR2 reads SQIVND (reference sequence). The CDR3 loop reads CASSIDIVGLYEQYF. In DNA form, the CDR3 reads TGTGCCAGTAGTATAGATATTGTGGGGCTTTACGAGCAGTACTTC. The full variable domain, rest sourced from reference TRBV19 and TRBJ2-7, is DGGITQSPKYLFRKEGQNVTLSCEQNLNHDAMYWYRQDPGQGLRLIYYSQIVNDFQKGDIAEGYSVSREKKESFPLTVTSAQKNPTAFYLCASSIDIVGLYEQYFGPGTRLTVT.

Notes on this clone: This same CDR3 is encoded by further DNA sequences in the sample. The chain is built from TRBV27 and TRBJ2-7; D is unresolved. Trimming shortened V by 4 bases and J by 5 bases, and 6 bases separated the two germline ends. CDR3 size: 11 residues. Germline V gene sequence: CDR1 MNHEY, CDR2 SMNVEV (reference sequence). CDR3 coding DNA: TGTGCCAGCAGTTCCCAACACGAGCAGTACTTC. The encoded protein is CASSSQHEQYF.

The rearrangement joins TRBV5-6 to TRBJ2-7; D is ambiguous. V shed 4 bases and J shed 2 bases, with 10 bases lying between them. The CDR3 covers 13 residues. Germline CDR1 is SGHDT and CDR2 is YYEEEE. The CDR3 is CASSELIAYEQYF. CDR3 in DNA: TGTGCCAGCAGCGAGCTGATAGCCTACGAGCAGTACTTC.

The chain carries TRBV11-3 and TRBJ2-3; the D call may be TRBD1 or TRBD2 (5 bases each). The V and J ends lost 4 bases and 4 bases respectively, with 15 bases between them. The CDR3 runs 15 residues. Germline values: CDR1 SGHNT, CDR2 YENEEA. The CDR3 sequence: CASSSTVGAADTQYF. The CDR3 DNA reads TGTGCCAGCAGCTCGACCGTCGGGGCTGCAGATACGCAGTATTTT.

This clone has just one count. The chain is built from TRBV10-3 and TRBJ2-7; the match to TRBD2 covers 15 bases. Germline V gene lookup returns CDR1 ENHRY and CDR2 SYGVKD. This CDR3 has 19 residues. J gave up 0 bases and V 6 bases, and 12 bases lay outside the gene matches. Written as DNA, the CDR3 is TGTGCCATCAGCCCCAATGAGGGACTAGCGGGAGGCTTCTCCTACGAGCAGTACTTC. Translation gives CAISPNEGLAGGFSYEQYF.

The V call is TRBV13, the J call TRBJ1-3, with D possibly being TRBD1 (5 bases). CDR3 length equals 12 residues. Germline V gives CDR1 PRHDT, CDR2 FYEKMQ (reference sequence). V shed 7 bases and J shed 8 bases, with 12 bases lying between them. CDR3 bases: TGTGCCAGCATCCTGACGGGGGACACCATATATTTT. Protein: CASILTGDTIYF.

The chain links TRBV27 to TRBJ2-2; TRBD2 agrees at 8 bases. The CDR3 is 15 amino acids. Germline V gives CDR1 MNHEY, CDR2 SMNVEV (reference sequence). V lost 4 bases to trimming and J lost 4 bases; unmatched junction nucleotides: 5. The CDR3 DNA sequence: TGTGCCAGCAGTTGGGTAGCGGGATTCACCGGGGAGCTGTTTTTT. This encodes CASSWVAGFTGELFF.

The chain couples TRBV9 to TRBJ2-7; D gene uncertain. Germline V CDR1 and CDR2: SGDLS, YYNGEE. V gave up 4 bases and J gave up 0 bases, with 11 bases separating them. This CDR3 contains 14 residues. The chain's CDR3 is CASSPPGNSYEQYF. The CDR3 region has the DNA TGTGCCAGCAGCCCCCCGGGCAACTCCTACGAGCAGTACTTC. Supplemented by reference TRBV9 and TRBJ2-7, the full variable domain reads DSGVTQTPKHLITATGQRVTLRCSPRSGDLSVYWYQQSLDQGLQFLIQYYNGEERAKGNILERFSAQQFPDLHSELNLSSLELGDSALYFCASSPPGNSYEQYFGPGTRLTVT.

J is TRBJ2-7 and V is TRBV6-5, with 9 positions matching TRBD2. J was trimmed by 3 bases and V by 1 base; bases with no gene match: 4. CDR3 length: 15 residues. Germline V gene lookup returns CDR1 MNHEY and CDR2 SVGAGI. The CDR3 nucleotides are TGTGCCAGCAGTTACTTGGGGACTAGCTTCTACGAGCAGTACTTC. Encoded protein: CASSYLGTSFYEQYF.

This chain connects TRBV4-1 to TRBJ2-7; D is unresolved. Germline-derived CDR1 and CDR2 are MGHRA and YSYEKL. Trimming left V 0 bases short and J 0 bases short, with 9 bases between. CDR3 length: 15 amino acids. CDR3 residues: CASSQDPTTSYEQYF. The CDR3 DNA reads as TGCGCCAGCAGCCAAGATCCCACCACCTCCTACGAGCAGTACTTC.

The rearrangement joins TRBV19 to TRBJ2-7; TRBD2 is a possible D gene (6 bases). The germline gives CDR1 LNHDA, CDR2 SQIVND (reference sequence). Trimming shortened V by 7 bases and J by 4 bases, and 14 bases separated the two germline ends. The CDR3 is 13 residues long. CDR3 sequence: CASTRRGGYEQYF. The CDR3 DNA follows: TGTGCCAGTACCCGGAGGGGAGGATACGAGCAGTACTTC.

The chain couples TRBV6-5 to TRBJ2-7; possibly TRBD1 for D (7 bases). Germline V CDR1 and CDR2: MNHEY, SVGAGI. This CDR3 is built from 16 residues. V dropped 0 bases and J dropped 1 base, with 13 bases sitting between them. CDR3 sequence reads: CASSYSAGQMSYEQYF. CDR3 sequence (DNA): TGTGCCAGCAGTTACTCGGCGGGACAGATGTCCTACGAGCAGTACTTC.

Comment on this clone: Additional DNA sequences in this sample encode the identical CDR3. The V gene is TRBV6-5, the J gene TRBJ2-1, with 8 bases lining up with TRBD1. Trimming cost V 0 bases and J 4 bases; bases outside gene matches: 5. Germline V lookup: CDR1 MNHEY, CDR2 SVGAGI. This CDR3 comprises 16 residues. Here the CDR3 reads CASSYSTGQVYNEQFF. CDR3 bases: TGTGCCAGCAGTTACTCGACGGGACAGGTTTACAATGAGCAGTTCTTC.

J is TRBJ2-2 and V is TRBV28, with D hard to call. CDR1 is MDHEN and CDR2 is SYDVKM in the germline V gene. The CDR3 is made up of 15 amino acids. Trimming took off 1 base at V and 0 bases at J, with 6 bases between the two ends. The DNA of the CDR3 is TGTGCCAGCAGTTTATTTAGGACGAACACCGGGGAGCTGTTTTTT. Its translation: CASSLFRTNTGELFF.

As to this clone: The same CDR3 is also encoded by other DNA sequences in this sample. The rearrangement uses TRBV7-9 and TRBJ2-1; 7 bases fit TRBD1. The CDR3 loop spans 15 amino acids. The J segment lost 0 bases and the V segment lost 5 bases, leaving 4 bases of the junction unmatched. The germline V gene encodes CDR1 SEHNR and CDR2 FQNEAQ (reference sequence). The CDR3 reads CASSQQGSSYNEQFF. Here the CDR3 DNA reads TGTGCCAGCAGCCAACAGGGGAGCTCCTACAATGAGCAGTTCTTC.

The chain's CDR3 is CASSLPGTDANYGYTF. The CDR3 nucleotides read TGTGCCAGCAGCTTGCCGGGGACAGATGCCAACTATGGCTACACCTTC. The rearrangement links TRBV5-6 to TRBJ1-2; 7 bases map to TRBD1. The CDR3 contains 16 residues. With 1 base clipped from V and 2 bases from J, the junction kept 8 bases outside the gene matches. The germline gives CDR1 SGHDT, CDR2 YYEEEE.

The chain links TRBV7-8 to TRBJ2-5; D ambiguous. Trimming took 5 bases from V and 5 from J, leaving 15 bases between them. The CDR3 is made up of 14 amino acids. CDR1 and CDR2 (germline): SGHVS, FQNEAQ. CDR3 DNA sequence: TGTGCCAGCAGCCAATTGAACAGCCAGGAGACCCAGTACTTC. It is translated as CASSQLNSQETQYF.

The gene calls are TRBV30 and TRBJ2-1, with 10 bases identical to TRBD2. The germline gives CDR1 GTSNPN, CDR2 SVGIG (reference sequence). The CDR3 runs to 15 residues. Trimming removed 1 base from V and 9 bases from J; junction bases left unmatched: 9. The CDR3 bases are TGTGCCTGGAGTGAGCACCTAGCGGGAGTCGGTGAGCAGTTCTTC. Protein: CAWSEHLAGVGEQFF.

CDR3 nucleotides: TGCGCCAGCAGCCTCGCCAGTCTGGGACAGACCCCCTTGGGCACTGAAGCTTTCTTT. This codes for CASSLASLGQTPLGTEAFF. V gene TRBV4-1 combines with J gene TRBJ1-1; TRBD1 agrees at 7 bases. CDR1 is MGHRA, CDR2 YSYEKL, per germline. This CDR3 has 19 amino acids. V shed 4 bases and J 4 bases; nucleotides not matched to a gene: 21.

This rearrangement joins TRBV4-1 to TRBJ2-5; possibly TRBD1 for D (6 bases). In germline, CDR1 is MGHRA, CDR2 YSYEKL. The CDR3 contains 14 residues. V was cut by 4 bases and J by 2 bases, with 11 bases left in between. CDR3: CASSLPGQQETQYF. CDR3 nucleotides: TGCGCCAGCAGCCTACCGGGACAACAAGAGACCCAGTACTTC.

The genes are TRBV9 and TRBJ2-3, with unresolved D. This CDR3 is built from 13 residues. Germline V gene sequence: CDR1 SGDLS, CDR2 YYNGEE. Trimming stripped 4 bases from V and 0 bases from J, with 6 bases between. For the CDR3, the DNA is TGTGCCAGCAGCATCGCTAGCACAGATACGCAGTATTTT. This gives the protein CASSIASTDTQYF.

The chain has TRBV7-9 and TRBJ1-2, with D maybe TRBD1 (5 bases). Germline values: CDR1 SEHNR, CDR2 FQNEAQ (reference sequence). The CDR3 covers 15 residues. V lost 5 bases and J lost 4, with 17 bases in between. DNA for the CDR3: TGTGCCAGCAGCCAATGGCAGGGTATAGGCTATGGCTACACCTTC. Its protein is CASSQWQGIGYGYTF.

Concerning this clone itself: Other DNA sequences in this sample translate to the same CDR3. V is TRBV11-2 and J is TRBJ2-3; weak D call: TRBD1 (5 bases). Germline V CDR1 and CDR2: SGHAT, FQNNGV. This CDR3 has 15 amino acids. V lost 3 bases to trimming and J lost 1 base, with 11 bases between them. CDR3 protein: CASSLVRGGTDTQYF. The CDR3 DNA sequence: TGTGCCAGCAGCTTGGTAAGGGGTGGCACAGATACGCAGTATTTT. Using reference TRBV11-2 and TRBJ2-3 for the parts outside the CDR3, the full variable domain is EAGVAQSPRYKIIEKRQSVAFWCNPISGHATLYWYQQILGQGPKLLIQFQNNGVVDDSQLPKDRFSAERLKGVDSTLKIQPAKLEDSAVYLCASSLVRGGTDTQYFGPGTRLTVL.

The chain uses TRBV27 and TRBJ1-4; D unresolved. Germline V CDR1 and CDR2: MNHEY, SMNVEV (reference sequence). V was cut by 6 bases and J by 7 bases, with 18 bases left in between. The CDR3 totals 15 residues. The CDR3 coding sequence is TGTGCCAGCAGCCCAGGAGGAGCGCTAAGTGAAAAACTGTTTTTT. Its translation is CASSPGGALSEKLFF.

The count of this clone is one. The V gene is TRBV4-1, the J gene TRBJ1-4; D possibly corresponds to TRBD1 (6 bases). Germline CDR1 MGHRA, CDR2 YSYEKL. This CDR3 spans 16 amino acids. Trimming took 0 bases from V and 0 from J, leaving 8 bases between them. The CDR3 spells CASSQEQGTTNEKLFF. The CDR3 DNA reads as TGCGCCAGCAGCCAAGAGCAGGGGACAACTAATGAAAAACTGTTTTTT.

V usage is TRBV7-9 and J usage is TRBJ2-7, with D perhaps matching TRBD2 (6 bases). The CDR3 sequence is 14 residues long. The ends were cut back, 8 bases at V and 6 bases at J, with 20 bases in the middle. Germline loops: CDR1 SEHNR, CDR2 FQNEAQ (reference sequence). The CDR3 spells CASARGGLAREQYF. Here the CDR3 DNA reads TGTGCCAGCGCAAGAGGAGGGCTAGCTCGCGAGCAGTACTTC.

V is TRBV28 and J is TRBJ2-6, with D possibly being TRBD2 (6 bases). V was trimmed by 6 bases and J by 2 bases, leaving 17 bases between them. The CDR3 has 17 residues. Germline CDR1 is MDHEN and CDR2 is SYDVKM. The chain's CDR3 is CASSLKVWGAGANVLTF. Written as DNA, the CDR3 is TGTGCCAGCAGCTTAAAGGTCTGGGGGGCTGGGGCCAACGTCCTGACTTTC.